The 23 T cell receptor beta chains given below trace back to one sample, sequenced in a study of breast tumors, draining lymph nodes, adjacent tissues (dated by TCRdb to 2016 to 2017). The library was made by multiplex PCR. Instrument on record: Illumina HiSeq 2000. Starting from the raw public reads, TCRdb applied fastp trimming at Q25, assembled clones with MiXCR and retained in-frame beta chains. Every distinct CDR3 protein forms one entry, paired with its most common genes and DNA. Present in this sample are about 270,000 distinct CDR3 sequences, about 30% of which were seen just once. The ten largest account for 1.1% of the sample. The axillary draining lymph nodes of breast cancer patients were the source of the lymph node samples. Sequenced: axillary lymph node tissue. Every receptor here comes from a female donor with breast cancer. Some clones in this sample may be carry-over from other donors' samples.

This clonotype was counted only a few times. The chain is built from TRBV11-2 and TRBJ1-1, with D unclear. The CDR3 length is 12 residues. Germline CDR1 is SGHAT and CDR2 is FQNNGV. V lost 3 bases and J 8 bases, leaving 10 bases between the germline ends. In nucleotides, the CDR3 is TGTGCCAGCAGCTTTTCCCGGCTCGAAGCTTTCTTT. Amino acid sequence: CASSFSRLEAFF.

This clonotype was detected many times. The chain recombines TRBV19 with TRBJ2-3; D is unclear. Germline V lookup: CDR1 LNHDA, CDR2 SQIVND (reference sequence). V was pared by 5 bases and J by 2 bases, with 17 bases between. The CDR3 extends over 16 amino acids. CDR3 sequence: CASSSLHGSPTDTQYF. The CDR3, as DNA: TGTGCCAGTAGTTCTCTCCACGGAAGCCCCACAGATACGCAGTATTTT.

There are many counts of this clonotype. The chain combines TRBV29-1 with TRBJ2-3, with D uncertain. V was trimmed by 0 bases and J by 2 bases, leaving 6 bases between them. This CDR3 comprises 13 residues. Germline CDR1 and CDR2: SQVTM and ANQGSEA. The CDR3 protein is CSVEELPTDTQYF. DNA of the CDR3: TGCAGCGTTGAAGAACTTCCCACAGATACGCAGTATTTT.

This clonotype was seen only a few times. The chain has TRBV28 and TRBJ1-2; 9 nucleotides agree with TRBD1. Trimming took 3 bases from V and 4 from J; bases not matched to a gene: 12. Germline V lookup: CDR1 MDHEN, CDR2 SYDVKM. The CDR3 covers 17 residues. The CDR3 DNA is TGTGCCAGCAGTTTGATAGGACAGGGGAAGGTTGGCTATGGCTACACCTTC. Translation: CASSLIGQGKVGYGYTF.

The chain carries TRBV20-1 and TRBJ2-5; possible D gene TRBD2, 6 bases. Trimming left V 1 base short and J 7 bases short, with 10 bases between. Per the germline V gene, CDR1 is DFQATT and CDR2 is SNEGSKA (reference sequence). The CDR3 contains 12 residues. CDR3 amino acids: CSARVGAGTQYF. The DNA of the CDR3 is TGCAGTGCTAGAGTTGGAGCGGGGACCCAGTACTTC.

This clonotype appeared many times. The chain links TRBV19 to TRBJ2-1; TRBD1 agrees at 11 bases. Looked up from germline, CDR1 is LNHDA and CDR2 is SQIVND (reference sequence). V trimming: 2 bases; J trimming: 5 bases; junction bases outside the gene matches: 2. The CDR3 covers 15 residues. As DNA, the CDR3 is TGTGCCAGTAGTATATGGGACAGGGGGGACAATGAGCAGTTCTTC. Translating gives CASSIWDRGDNEQFF.

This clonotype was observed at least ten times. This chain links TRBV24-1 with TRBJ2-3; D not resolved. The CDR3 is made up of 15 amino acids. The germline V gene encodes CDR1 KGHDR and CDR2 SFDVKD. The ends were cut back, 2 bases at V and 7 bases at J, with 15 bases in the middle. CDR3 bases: TGTGCCACCAGTGATTATGTAGGCGTTCAATATACGCAGTATTTT. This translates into CATSDYVGVQYTQYF.

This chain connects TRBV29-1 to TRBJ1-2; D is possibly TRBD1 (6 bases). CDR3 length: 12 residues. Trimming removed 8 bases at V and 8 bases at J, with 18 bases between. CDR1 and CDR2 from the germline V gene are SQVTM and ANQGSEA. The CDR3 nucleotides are TGCAGCTTAGCACAGGGCGCCAGCGGCTACACCTTC. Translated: CSLAQGASGYTF.

The CDR3 sequence is CASSLYQIRDTQYF. The CDR3 coding sequence is TGCGCCAGCAGCTTGTACCAAATCCGAGACACCCAGTACTTC. The rearrangement uses TRBV5-1 and TRBJ2-5; D unresolved. V lost 1 base, J lost 8 bases, and 15 bases lay in between. The CDR3 runs 14 residues. Germline loops: CDR1 SGHRS, CDR2 YFSETQ.

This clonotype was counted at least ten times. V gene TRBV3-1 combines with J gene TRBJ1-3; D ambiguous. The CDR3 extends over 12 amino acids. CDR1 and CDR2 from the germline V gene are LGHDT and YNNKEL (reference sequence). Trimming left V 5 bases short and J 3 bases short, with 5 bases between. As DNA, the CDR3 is TGTGCCAGCAGCTTATATGGAAACACCATATATTTT. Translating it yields CASSLYGNTIYF.

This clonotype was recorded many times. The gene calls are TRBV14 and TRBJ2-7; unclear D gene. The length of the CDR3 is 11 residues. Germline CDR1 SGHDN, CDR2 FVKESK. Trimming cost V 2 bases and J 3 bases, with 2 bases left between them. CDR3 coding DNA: TGTGCCAGCAGCCAATTCTACGAGCAGTACTTC. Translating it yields CASSQFYEQYF.

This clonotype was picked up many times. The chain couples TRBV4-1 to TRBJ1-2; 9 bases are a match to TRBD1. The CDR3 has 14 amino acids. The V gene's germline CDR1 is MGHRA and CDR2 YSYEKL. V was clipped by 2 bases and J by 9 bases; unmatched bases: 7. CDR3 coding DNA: TGCGCCAGCAGCCAAACCGGGACAGGGAGAAGCTACACCTTC. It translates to CASSQTGTGRSYTF.

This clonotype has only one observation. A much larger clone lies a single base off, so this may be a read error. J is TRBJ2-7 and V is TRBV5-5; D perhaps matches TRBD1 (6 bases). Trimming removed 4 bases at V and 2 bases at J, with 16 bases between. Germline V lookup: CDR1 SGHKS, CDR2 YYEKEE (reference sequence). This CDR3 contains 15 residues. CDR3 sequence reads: CASSADRPGTYEQYF. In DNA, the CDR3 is TGTGCCAGCAGCGCGGACAGACCTGGGACCTACGAGCAGTACTTC.

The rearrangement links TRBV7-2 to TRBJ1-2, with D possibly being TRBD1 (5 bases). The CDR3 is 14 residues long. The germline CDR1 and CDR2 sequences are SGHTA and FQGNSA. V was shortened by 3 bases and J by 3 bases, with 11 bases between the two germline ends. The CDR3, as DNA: TGTGCCAGCAGCTTGGGACGGCTTGACTATGGCTACACCTTC. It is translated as CASSLGRLDYGYTF.

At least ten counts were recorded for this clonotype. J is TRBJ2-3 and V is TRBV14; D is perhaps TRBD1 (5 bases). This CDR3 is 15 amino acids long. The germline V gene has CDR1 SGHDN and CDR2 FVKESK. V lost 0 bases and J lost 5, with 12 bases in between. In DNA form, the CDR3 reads TGTGCCAGCAGCCAAGATCAGGGCCGGAGAGATACGCAGTATTTT. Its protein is CASSQDQGRRDTQYF.

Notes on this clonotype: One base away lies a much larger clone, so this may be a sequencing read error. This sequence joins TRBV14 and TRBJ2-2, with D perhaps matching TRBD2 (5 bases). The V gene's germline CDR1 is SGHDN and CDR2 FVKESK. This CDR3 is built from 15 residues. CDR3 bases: TGTGCCGGCAGCCAAGAACTAGCGAACACCGGGGAGCTGTTTTTT. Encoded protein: CAGSQELANTGELFF.

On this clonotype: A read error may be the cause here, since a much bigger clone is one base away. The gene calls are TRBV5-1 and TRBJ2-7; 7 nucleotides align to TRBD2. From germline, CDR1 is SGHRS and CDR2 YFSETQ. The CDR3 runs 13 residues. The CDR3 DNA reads TGCGCCAGCAGCCGCCCGGGGGACTACGAGCAGCACTTC. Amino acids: CASSRPGDYEQHF. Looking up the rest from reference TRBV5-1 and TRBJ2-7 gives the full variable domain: KAGVTQTPRYLIKTRGQQVTLSCSPISGHRSVSWYQQTPGQGLQFLFEYFSETQRNKGNFPGRFSGRQFSNSRSEMNVSTLELGDSALYLCASSRPGDYEQHFGPGTRLTVT.

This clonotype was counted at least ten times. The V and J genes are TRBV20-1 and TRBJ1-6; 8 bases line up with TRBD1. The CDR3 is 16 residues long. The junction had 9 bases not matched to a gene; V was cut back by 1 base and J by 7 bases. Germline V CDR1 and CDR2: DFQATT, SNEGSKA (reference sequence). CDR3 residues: CSARARRTGLNSPLHF. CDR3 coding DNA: TGCAGTGCTAGAGCACGGCGGACAGGGCTCAATTCACCCCTCCACTTT.

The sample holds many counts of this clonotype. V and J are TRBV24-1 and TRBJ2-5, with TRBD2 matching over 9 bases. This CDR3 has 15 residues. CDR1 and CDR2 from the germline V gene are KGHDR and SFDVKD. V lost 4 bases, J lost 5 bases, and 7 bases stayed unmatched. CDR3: CATSETGLASETQYF. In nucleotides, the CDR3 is TGTGCCACCAGTGAAACGGGACTAGCTTCGGAGACCCAGTACTTC.

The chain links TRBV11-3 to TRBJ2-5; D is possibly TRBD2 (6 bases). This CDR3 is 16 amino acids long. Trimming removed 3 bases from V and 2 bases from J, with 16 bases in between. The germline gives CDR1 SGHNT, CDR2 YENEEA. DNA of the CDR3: TGTGCCAGCAGCTTGATTGCGGGGTCGGGGCAAGAGACCCAGTACTTC. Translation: CASSLIAGSGQETQYF.

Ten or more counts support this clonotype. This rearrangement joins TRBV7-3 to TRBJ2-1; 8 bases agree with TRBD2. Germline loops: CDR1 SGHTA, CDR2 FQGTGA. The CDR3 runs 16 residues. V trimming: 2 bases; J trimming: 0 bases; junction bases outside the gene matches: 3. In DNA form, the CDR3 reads TGTGCCAGCAGCTTATCGGGGGGGAGCTCCTACAATGAGCAGTTCTTC. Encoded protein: CASSLSGGSSYNEQFF.

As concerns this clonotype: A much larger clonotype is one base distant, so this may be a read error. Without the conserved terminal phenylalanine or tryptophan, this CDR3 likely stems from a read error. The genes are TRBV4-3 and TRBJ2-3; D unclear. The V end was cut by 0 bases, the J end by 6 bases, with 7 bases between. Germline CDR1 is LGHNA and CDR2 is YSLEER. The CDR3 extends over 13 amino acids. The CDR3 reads CASSQETADTQYL. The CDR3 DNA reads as TGCGCCAGCAGCCAAGAAACGGCGGATACGCAGTATCTT.

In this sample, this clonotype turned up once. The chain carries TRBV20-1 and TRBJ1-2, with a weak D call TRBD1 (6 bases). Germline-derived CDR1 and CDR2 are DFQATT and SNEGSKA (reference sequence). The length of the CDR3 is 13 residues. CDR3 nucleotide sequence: TGCAACCACCTCGGGGGGCTCGGCTGGGGCTACACCTTC. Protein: CNHLGGLGWGYTF.